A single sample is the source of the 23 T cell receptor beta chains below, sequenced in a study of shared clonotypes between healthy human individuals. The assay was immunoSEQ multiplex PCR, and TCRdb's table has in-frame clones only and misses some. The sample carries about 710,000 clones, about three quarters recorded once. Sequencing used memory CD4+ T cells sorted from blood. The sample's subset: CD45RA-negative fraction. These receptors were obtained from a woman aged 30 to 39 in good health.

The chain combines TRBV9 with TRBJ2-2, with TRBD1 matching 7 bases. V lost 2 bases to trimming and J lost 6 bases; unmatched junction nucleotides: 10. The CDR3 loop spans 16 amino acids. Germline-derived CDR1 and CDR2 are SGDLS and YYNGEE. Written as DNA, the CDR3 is TGTGCCAGCAGCGTCCACAGGGGTTACGTCTCCGGGGAGCTGTTTTTT. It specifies CASSVHRGYVSGELFF.

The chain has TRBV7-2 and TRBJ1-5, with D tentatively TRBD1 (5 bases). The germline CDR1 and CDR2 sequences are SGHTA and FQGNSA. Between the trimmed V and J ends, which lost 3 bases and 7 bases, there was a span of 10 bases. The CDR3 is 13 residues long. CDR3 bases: TGTGCCAGCAGCTTTGGGGCTGAGCAGCCCCAGCATTTT. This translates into CASSFGAEQPQHF.

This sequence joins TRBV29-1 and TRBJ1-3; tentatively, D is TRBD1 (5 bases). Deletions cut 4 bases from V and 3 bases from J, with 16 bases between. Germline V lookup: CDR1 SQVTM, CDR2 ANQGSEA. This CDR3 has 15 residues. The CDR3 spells CSVGIRRGFGNTIYF. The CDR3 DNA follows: TGCAGCGTTGGGATCAGACGGGGCTTTGGAAACACCATATATTTT.

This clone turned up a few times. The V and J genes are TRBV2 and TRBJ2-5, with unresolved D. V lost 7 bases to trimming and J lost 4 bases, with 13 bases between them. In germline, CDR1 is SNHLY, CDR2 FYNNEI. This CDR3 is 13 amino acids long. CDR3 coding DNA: TGTGCCAGCACCTTAGGCCAACTAGAGACCCAGTACTTC. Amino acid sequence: CASTLGQLETQYF.

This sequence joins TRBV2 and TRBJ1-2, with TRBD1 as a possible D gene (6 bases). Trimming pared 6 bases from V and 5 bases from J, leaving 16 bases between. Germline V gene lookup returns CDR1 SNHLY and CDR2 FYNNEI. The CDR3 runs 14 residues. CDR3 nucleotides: TGTGCCAGCAGCCCGGTTGGGACAATGTATGGCTACACCTTC. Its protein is CASSPVGTMYGYTF.

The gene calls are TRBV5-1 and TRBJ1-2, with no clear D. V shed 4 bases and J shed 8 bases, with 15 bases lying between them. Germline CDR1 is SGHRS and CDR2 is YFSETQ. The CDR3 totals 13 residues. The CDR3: CASSPGHIGGYTF. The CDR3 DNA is TGCGCCAGCAGCCCTGGGCACATCGGGGGCTACACCTTC.

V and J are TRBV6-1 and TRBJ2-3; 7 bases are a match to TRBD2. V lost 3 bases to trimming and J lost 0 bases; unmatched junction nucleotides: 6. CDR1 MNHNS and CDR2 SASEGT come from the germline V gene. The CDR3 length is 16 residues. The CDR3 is CASSERPGGSTDTQYF. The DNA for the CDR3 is TGTGCCAGCAGTGAGAGGCCGGGAGGTAGCACAGATACGCAGTATTTT.

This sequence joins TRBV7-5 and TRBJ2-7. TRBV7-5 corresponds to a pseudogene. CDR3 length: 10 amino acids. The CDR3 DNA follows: TGTGTCAGAAGCATTTACGAGCAGTACTTC. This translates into CVRSIYEQYF.

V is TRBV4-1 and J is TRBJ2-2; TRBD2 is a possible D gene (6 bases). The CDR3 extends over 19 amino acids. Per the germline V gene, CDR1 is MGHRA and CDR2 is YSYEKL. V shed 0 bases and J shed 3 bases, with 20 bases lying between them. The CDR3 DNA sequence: TGCGCCAGCAGCCAAGATCCCGCCCTAGGTAGCGGAGACACCGGGGAGCTGTTTTTT. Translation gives CASSQDPALGSGDTGELFF.

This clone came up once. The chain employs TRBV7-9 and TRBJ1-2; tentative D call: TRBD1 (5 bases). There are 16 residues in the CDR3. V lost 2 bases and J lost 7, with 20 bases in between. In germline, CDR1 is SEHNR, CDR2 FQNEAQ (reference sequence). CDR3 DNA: TGTGCCAGCAGCTTACCGGTCTCAAGGGGCGCGAGTGGCTACACCTTC. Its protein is CASSLPVSRGASGYTF. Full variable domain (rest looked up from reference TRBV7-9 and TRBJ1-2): DTGVSQNPRHKITKRGQNVTFRCDPISEHNRLYWYRQTLGQGPEFLTYFQNEAQLEKSRLLSDRFSAERPKGSFSTLEIQRTEQGDSAMYLCASSLPVSRGASGYTFGSGTRLTVV.

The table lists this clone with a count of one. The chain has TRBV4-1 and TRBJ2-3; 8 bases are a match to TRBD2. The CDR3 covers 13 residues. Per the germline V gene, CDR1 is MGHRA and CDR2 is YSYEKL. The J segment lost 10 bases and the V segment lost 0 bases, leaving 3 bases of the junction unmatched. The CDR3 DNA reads TGCGCCAGCAGCCAAGATAACGGGAGGGCGCAGTATTTT. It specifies CASSQDNGRAQYF.

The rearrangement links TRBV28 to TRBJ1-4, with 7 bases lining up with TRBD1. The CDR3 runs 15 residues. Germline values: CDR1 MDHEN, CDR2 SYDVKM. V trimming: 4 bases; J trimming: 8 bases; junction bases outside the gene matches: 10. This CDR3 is CASSSPQGVGEKLFF. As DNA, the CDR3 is TGTGCCAGCAGTTCGCCGCAGGGGGTAGGCGAAAAACTGTTTTTT.

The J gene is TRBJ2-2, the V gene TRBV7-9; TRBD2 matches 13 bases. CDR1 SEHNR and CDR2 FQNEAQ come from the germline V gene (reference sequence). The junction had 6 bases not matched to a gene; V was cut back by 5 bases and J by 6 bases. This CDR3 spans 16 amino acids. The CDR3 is CASSPGLAGAPGELFF. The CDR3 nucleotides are TGTGCCAGCAGCCCTGGACTAGCGGGAGCTCCCGGGGAGCTGTTTTTT.

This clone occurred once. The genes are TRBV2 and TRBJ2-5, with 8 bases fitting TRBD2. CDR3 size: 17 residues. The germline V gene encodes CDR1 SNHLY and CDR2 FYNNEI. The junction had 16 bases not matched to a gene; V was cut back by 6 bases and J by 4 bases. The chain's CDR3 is CASRWGASGQDTETQYF. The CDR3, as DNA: TGTGCCAGCAGGTGGGGGGCTAGCGGGCAGGATACAGAGACCCAGTACTTC.

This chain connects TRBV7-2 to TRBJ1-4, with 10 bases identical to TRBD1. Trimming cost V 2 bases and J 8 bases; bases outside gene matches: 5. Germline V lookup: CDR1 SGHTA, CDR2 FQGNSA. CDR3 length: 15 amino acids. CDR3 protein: CASSLFGTGAEKLFF. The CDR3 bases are TGTGCCAGCAGCTTATTCGGGACAGGGGCAGAAAAACTGTTTTTT.

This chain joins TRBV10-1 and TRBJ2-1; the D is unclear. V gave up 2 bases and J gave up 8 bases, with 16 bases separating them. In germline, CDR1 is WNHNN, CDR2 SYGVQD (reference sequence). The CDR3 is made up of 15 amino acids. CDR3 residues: CASSERGGPTDEQFF. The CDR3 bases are TGCGCCAGCAGTGAGAGAGGCGGTCCGACTGATGAGCAGTTCTTC.

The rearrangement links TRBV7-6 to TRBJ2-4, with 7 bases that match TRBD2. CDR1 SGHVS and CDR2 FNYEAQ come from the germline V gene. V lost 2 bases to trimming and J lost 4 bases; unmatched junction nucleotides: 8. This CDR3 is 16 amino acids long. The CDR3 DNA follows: TGTGCCAGCAGCTTAAGGTCGGGAGGATCTAAAAACATTCAGTACTTC. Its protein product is CASSLRSGGSKNIQYF.

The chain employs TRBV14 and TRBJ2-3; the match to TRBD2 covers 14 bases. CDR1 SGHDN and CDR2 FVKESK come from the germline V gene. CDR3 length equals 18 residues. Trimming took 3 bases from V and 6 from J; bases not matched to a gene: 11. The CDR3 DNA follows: TGTGCCAGCAGCCACGGGACTAGCGGGAGCCCTCACTTCGATACGCAGTATTTT. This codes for CASSHGTSGSPHFDTQYF.

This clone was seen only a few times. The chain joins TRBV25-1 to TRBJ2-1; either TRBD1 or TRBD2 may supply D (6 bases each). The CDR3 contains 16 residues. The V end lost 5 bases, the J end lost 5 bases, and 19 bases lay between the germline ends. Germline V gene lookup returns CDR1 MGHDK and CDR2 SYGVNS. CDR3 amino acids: CASSPKLPGADNEQFF. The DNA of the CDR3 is TGTGCCAGCAGTCCAAAGTTGCCGGGGGCGGACAATGAGCAGTTCTTC.

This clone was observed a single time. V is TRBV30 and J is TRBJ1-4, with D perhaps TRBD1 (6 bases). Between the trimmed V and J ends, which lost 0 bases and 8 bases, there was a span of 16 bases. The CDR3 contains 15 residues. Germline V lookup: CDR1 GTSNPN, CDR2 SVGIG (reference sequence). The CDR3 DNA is TGTGCCTGGAGTGTTACCCGCGGGAGGGGGGAAAAACTGTTTTTT. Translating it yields CAWSVTRGRGEKLFF.

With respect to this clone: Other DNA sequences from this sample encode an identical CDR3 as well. The DNA of the CDR3 is TGTGCCAGCAGCTTAACAGGGACCAACACTGAAGCTTTCTTT. Its translation: CASSLTGTNTEAFF. The chain recombines TRBV7-6 with TRBJ1-1; D is perhaps TRBD1 (6 bases). Germline V gene data show CDR1 as SGHVS and CDR2 as FNYEAQ. Trimming removed 2 bases at V and 2 bases at J, with 9 bases between. The CDR3 covers 14 residues.

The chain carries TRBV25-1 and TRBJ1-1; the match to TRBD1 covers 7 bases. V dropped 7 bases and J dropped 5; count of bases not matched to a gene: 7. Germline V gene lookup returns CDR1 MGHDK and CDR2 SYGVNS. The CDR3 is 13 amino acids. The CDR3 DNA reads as TGTGCCAGCACGAAGGGGGCTTGGACTGAAGCTTTCTTT. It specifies CASTKGAWTEAFF.

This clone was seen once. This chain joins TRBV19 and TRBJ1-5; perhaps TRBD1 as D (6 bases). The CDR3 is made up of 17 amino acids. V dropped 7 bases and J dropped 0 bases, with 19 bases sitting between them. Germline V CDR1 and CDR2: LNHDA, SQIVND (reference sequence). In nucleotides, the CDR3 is TGTGCCAGTAAACGATGGGACAATGAAATTAGCAATCAGCCCCAGCATTTT. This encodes CASKRWDNEISNQPQHF.